These 9 T cell receptor beta chains were all obtained from the same sample, sequenced in a study of T cell changes during pregnancy in multiple sclerosis. The assay was immunoSEQ multiplex PCR, and TCRdb's table has in-frame clones only and misses some. In the table there are about 81,000 clones, less than 95% of which are singletons. Sequenced material: peripheral blood, taken in the third trimester of pregnancy. These receptors all stem from a female donor with multiple sclerosis, enrolled in a pregnancy study.

V gene TRBV4-1 combines with J gene TRBJ1-2; D possibly corresponds to TRBD1 (6 bases). Per the germline V gene, CDR1 is MGHRA and CDR2 is YSYEKL. V gave up 5 bases and J gave up 4 bases, with 11 bases separating them. This CDR3 contains 13 residues. CDR3 nucleotides: TGCGCCAGCAGCGAGGACAGCGGCTATGGCTACACCTTC. Translating it yields CASSEDSGYGYTF.

The rearrangement links TRBV19 to TRBJ2-5; D not certain. Germline V lookup: CDR1 LNHDA, CDR2 SQIVND (reference sequence). CDR3 length equals 14 residues. V gave up 2 bases and J gave up 2 bases, with 9 bases separating them. DNA of the CDR3: TGTGCCAGTAGTATACAGGCACGACAAGAGACCCAGTACTTC. Residues: CASSIQARQETQYF.

This clone has just one count. The chain uses TRBV6-1 and TRBJ2-1; D is perhaps TRBD1 (5 bases). Trimming stripped 5 bases from V and 6 bases from J, with 8 bases between. Per the germline V gene, CDR1 is MNHNS and CDR2 is SASEGT. CDR3 length: 12 residues. DNA for the CDR3: TGTGCCAGCAGTATAGGGGTCAATGAGCAGTTCTTC. Its protein is CASSIGVNEQFF.

The chain recombines TRBV14 with TRBJ2-1; 9 positions match TRBD2. The junction had 3 bases not matched to a gene; V was cut back by 3 bases and J by 0 bases. The CDR3 runs 16 residues. The V gene's germline CDR1 is SGHDN and CDR2 FVKESK. CDR3 sequence (DNA): TGTGCCAGCAGCCATCTAGCGGGGAGCTCCTACAATGAGCAGTTCTTC. It is translated as CASSHLAGSSYNEQFF.

The chain combines TRBV11-3 with TRBJ2-4; 9 nucleotides match TRBD1. Per germline, CDR1 SGHNT and CDR2 YENEEA. The CDR3 spans 13 residues. J was trimmed by 8 bases and V by 4 bases; bases with no gene match: 3. CDR3 loop: CASSWDREDIQYF. CDR3 nucleotide sequence: TGTGCCAGCAGCTGGGACAGGGAGGACATTCAGTACTTC.

The gene calls are TRBV6-4 and TRBJ1-6; TRBD1 might be the D (5 bases). The CDR3 runs to 14 residues. The V end lost 9 bases, the J end lost 7 bases, and 16 bases lay between the germline ends. Per germline, CDR1 MRHNA and CDR2 SNTAGT. CDR3 sequence: CARGFFGGNSPLHF. CDR3 nucleotides: TGTGCCAGAGGGTTTTTCGGGGGGAATTCACCCCTCCACTTT.

In its sample, this clone was seen once. The chain joins TRBV2 to TRBJ1-2; 7 positions agree with TRBD1. The J segment lost 8 bases and the V segment lost 5 bases, leaving 8 bases of the junction unmatched. There are 13 residues in the CDR3. In germline, CDR1 is SNHLY, CDR2 FYNNEI. Here the CDR3 DNA reads TGTGCCAGCAGTAGTACAGGGACAGCGGGCTACACCTTC. Translation: CASSSTGTAGYTF.

CDR3 region: CASSLTPGHYGYTF. In DNA, the CDR3 is TGTGCCAGCAGCTTAACCCCAGGGCACTATGGCTACACCTTC. The chain uses TRBV7-3 and TRBJ1-2; D may be TRBD1 (5 bases). The CDR3 is made up of 14 amino acids. Trimming took off 0 bases at V and 3 bases at J, with 8 bases between the two ends. Germline V gives CDR1 SGHTA, CDR2 FQGTGA.

The J gene is TRBJ1-6, the V gene TRBV7-8; a possible D gene is TRBD1 (5 bases). The V end was cut by 5 bases, the J end by 10 bases, with 12 bases between. Germline V gives CDR1 SGHVS, CDR2 FQNEAQ. This CDR3 contains 13 residues. The CDR3 spells CASSTQGSSPLHF. The CDR3, as DNA: TGTGCCAGCAGCACGCAGGGTTCCTCACCCCTCCACTTT.